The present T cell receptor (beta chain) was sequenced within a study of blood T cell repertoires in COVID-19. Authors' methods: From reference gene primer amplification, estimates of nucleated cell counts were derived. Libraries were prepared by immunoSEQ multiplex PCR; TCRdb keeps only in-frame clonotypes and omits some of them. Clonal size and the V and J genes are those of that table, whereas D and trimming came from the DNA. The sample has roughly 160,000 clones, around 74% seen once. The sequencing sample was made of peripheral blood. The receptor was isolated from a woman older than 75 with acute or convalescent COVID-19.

In DNA, the CDR3 is TGTGCCAGTAGTATAAACGGACCGGGACTAGCGGGAGGGCGAGAGACCCAGTACTTC. Translation: CASSINGPGLAGGRETQYF. This sequence joins TRBV19 and TRBJ2-5, with TRBD2 identical over 16 bases. This CDR3 is built from 19 residues. Germline values: CDR1 LNHDA, CDR2 SQIVND (reference sequence). Trimming removed 2 bases from V and 4 bases from J; junction bases left unmatched: 10.